This TCR beta chain was sequenced for a study of cytomegalovirus exposure and HLA in healthy donors. V was clipped by 5 bases and J by 0 bases, with 12 bases between them. CDR1 is SSHAT, CDR2 FNYEAQ, per germline (reference sequence). This CDR3 comprises 15 residues. With 60 Vbeta and 13 Jbeta primers, the PCR was carried out. Method: immunoSEQ multiplex PCR; TCRdb's copy keeps in-frame clones and lacks some. This sample has around 300,000 clones, with around 90% found just once. The receptor was derived from a woman younger than 30 in good health and CMV-seronegative. Material for sequencing was PBMCs. J is TRBJ2-3 and V is TRBV7-7; D possibly corresponds to TRBD2 (6 bases). The CDR3 spells CASSPRGLSTDTQYF. CDR3 DNA sequence: TGTGCCAGCAGCCCCCGGGGACTTAGCACAGATACGCAGTATTTT.